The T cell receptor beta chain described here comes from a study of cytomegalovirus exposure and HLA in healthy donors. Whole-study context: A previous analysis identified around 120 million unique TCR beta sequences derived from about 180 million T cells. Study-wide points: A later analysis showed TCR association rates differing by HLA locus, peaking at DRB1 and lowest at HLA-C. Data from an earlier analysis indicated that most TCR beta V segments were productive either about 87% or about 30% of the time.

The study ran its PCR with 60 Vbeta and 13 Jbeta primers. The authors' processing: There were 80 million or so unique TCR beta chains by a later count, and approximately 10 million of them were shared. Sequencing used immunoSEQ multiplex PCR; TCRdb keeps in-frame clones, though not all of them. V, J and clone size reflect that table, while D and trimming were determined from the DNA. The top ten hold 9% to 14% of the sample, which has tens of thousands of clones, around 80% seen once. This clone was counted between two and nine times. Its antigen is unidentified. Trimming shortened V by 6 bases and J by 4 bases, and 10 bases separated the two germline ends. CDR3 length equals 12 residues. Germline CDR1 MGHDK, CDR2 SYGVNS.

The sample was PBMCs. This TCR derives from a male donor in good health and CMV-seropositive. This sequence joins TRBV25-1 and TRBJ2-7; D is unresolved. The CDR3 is CASSPSPYEQYF. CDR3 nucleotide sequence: TGTGCCAGCAGCCCTTCCCCGTACGAGCAGTACTTC.